This T cell receptor (beta chain) was sequenced in a study of cytomegalovirus exposure and HLA in healthy donors (dated by TCRdb to the late 2010s). With respect to the entire study: According to an earlier analysis of several hundred of the donors, 150 million to 200 million T cells yielded 90 million to 130 million unique TCR beta sequences and approximately 280 Gb of sequence data. A later analysis re-analyzed previously published TCR beta repertoires from about 600 donors and added high-resolution HLA genotyping to study TCR occurrence patterns. To predict cytomegalovirus infection status, the study brought together high-throughput TCR immunosequencing, statistical association of individual TCRs with disease status, and machine learning. Class I and class II HLA loci were covered by the typing at four-digit resolution. Alongside the repertoire data, information on donor age, sex, ethnicity and CMV serostatus was compiled. Rather than drawing on any new phenotypic data, the later analysis identified candidate immune exposures from TCR beta sequences and the way those sequences occurred across donors. An early release that covered 640 HLA-typed donors contained about 290 gigabases of sequencing data and some 87 million unique TCR sequences. Every discovery cohort repertoire had been produced on one sequencing platform. The number of donors typed differed by locus, with roughly 629-640 for A, B, C, DRB1 and DQB1, 522 for DQA1, under 610 for DPA1, and some 450 for DPB1. To decide whether each TCR beta V gene segment behaved as functional or pseudogenic, an earlier analysis of some 570 of the donors relied on high-throughput TCR beta sequencing. The study aimed to test whether signatures of past pathogen exposure could be identified by cataloging public T cell receptors. A later genetic analysis used genome-wide SNP genotypes for about 60% of the roughly 700 donors, treating that subset as a discovery cohort. The genetic ancestry cluster associated with self-reported Caucasian donors included about four fifths of the roughly 390 genotyped donors. In addition to the first cohort of 500 to 850 subjects, a separate validation cohort of about 120 different subjects was used. The T cell repertoires of around 670 subjects were profiled by immunosequencing and related to cytomegalovirus serostatus. On average, roughly 250,000 unique TCR beta nucleotide sequences were sequenced per donor among roughly 430 genotyped donors of the cohort, with roughly 18% of those sequences being non-productive. Several DR-DQ haplotypes were treated as single units for association and clustering because of strong linkage in the cohort. Study-wide conclusions, independent of this receptor: Because HLA typing was missing for some donors at each locus, association tests included only the typed subset. A later analysis associated 15,000 or so TCR beta sequences with specific HLA alleles at a false discovery rate of 0.05. A later genetic analysis reported fewer N-insertions in productive TCRs among donors in an Asian-associated ancestry cluster than the roughly 700-donor mean. Immune exposure information for the cohort was limited to CMV serostatus. In an earlier analysis of some 500 of the donors, most TCR beta V segments were observed in productive rearrangements about 90% or about 30% of the time, broadly matching IMGT annotations. In vitro tests confirmed that a few of the cytomegalovirus-associated TCR beta chains recognize cytomegalovirus antigens. When HLA alleles, especially DR and DQ, strongly co-occurred, TCR associations were difficult to assign to individual alleles. This cohort had only TCR beta chains sequenced, and the lack of alpha or paired-chain data limited which features could be detected. Some 16 rarely observed V segments, including chromosome 9 orphons, were excluded from the earlier analysis of a few hundred of the donors because counts were too low. The authors suggested that the approach could potentially be extended to other disease states and immunological phenotypes. Because the 87-base-pair reads could not distinguish some IMGT-functional V segments, including TRBV6-2 and TRBV6-3, those segments were excluded. The classifier was reported to diagnose cytomegalovirus status with high specificity and sensitivity in both the original and validation cohorts. A cluster of highly shared sequence variants was judged likely to represent a technical artifact of the sequencing pipeline. The study gave a list of about 170 TCR beta chains associated with cytomegalovirus. In a later analysis, most CMV-associated TCR beta chains were found to appear HLA-restricted, with HLA associations seemingly driven largely by CMV exposure. Most TCR sequences were observed very rarely across donors, whereas some public TCRs were present in many individuals. In a later genetic analysis, a missense DCLRE1C variant was associated with V-gene and J-gene trimming of TCR beta chains, and the association was replicated in an independent cohort. Sequencing depth was assumed to be roughly uniform across donors in the presence/absence analyses, though that assumption may not hold. Correlated functional status among segregating V segments might reflect linkage disequilibrium, but an unknown experimental factor could not be ruled out. In a later analysis, TCR association rates were found to vary across HLA loci, with the most associated TCRs seen for DRB1 alleles and the fewest for HLA-C alleles. In a later analysis, HLA-associated TCR beta chains were found to be more clonally expanded and to have lower generation probabilities than equally common non-associated chains. A further reported finding was that TCR beta sequences accurately predicted the HLA-A and HLA-B alleles for most subjects in the first cohort. Several of the top co-occurrence clusters appeared to be linked to parvovirus B19, influenza, CMV and Epstein-Barr virus, according to a later analysis.

Inclusive of the bounding cysteine and phenylalanine, the CDR3 is 13 residues long. Left in the record is the CDR3 DNA by itself, 39 bases read in frame from the first base. As encoded in the germline V gene (reference sequence), CDR1 is LNHDA while CDR2 is SQIVND. Between the V and J ends, shortened by 1 base and 9 bases respectively, the junction contains 9 bases. Library construction relied on the immunoSEQ multiplex PCR assay. For the multiplex PCR, a mixture combining 60 forward primers for TCR Vbeta segments and 13 reverse primers for TCR Jbeta segments was used. The CDR3 region of rearranged TCR beta genes was amplified from genomic DNA by a multiplex PCR assay. On the Illumina HiSeq System, the amplified TCR beta libraries were sequenced as 87-base-pair reads. On the authors' methods: In a later analysis, tens of millions of unique TCR beta chains were counted across the 690 or so repertoires, and roughly 11 million of these chains were shared by at least two donors. Raw reads were error-corrected and collapsed into unique sequences by a nearest-neighbor algorithm in which closely related sequences were merged to remove PCR and sequencing errors. V, D and J gene segments were assigned by aligning CDR3 sequences to IMGT reference sequences. Each retained sequence needed at least a six-nucleotide match to both a V gene segment and a J gene segment. A rearrangement was called productive if the CDR3 had no stop codons and remained in frame with V and J, and every other rearrangement was called non-productive. CDR3 was defined by IMGT convention, running from the second conserved V-encoded cysteine to the conserved J-encoded phenylalanine. Sequences without an unambiguous match to a single V gene segment were excluded from the earlier analysis of almost 600 of the donors. An earlier analysis of 500 to 700 of the donors classified V segments as functional when productive rearrangements were above 56.7% and as segregating when the standard deviation between donors was above 5%. A statistical classification framework was built for diagnosing cytomegalovirus status from the catalog of TCR beta chain sequences. In a later analysis, TCR nucleotide sequences were compared against IMGT/GENE-DB human TR gene sequences so that V and J genes could be assigned. In a later analysis, CDR3 sequences and most-parsimonious VDJ recombination scenarios were assigned using the TCRdist pipeline. In a later analysis, each TCR beta chain was defined by its CDR3 amino acid sequence together with its V-gene family, and reads lacking a unique V-gene family were excluded. A later analysis removed 500 to 650 highly shared, low-generation-probability nucleotide sequences to deal with suspected cross-contamination and a sequencing artifact. For each public chain, a later analysis derived a clonal expansion index from normalized ranks of inferred template counts within each repertoire. Generation probabilities in a later analysis came from a VDJ recombination model fitted to out-of-frame rearrangements, and those results were checked against IGoR. In a later analysis, hypergeometric tests were used to score TCR-TCR, TCR-HLA and TCR-CMV co-occurrence, with a repertoire-size bias correction applied to TCR pairs. False discovery rates were estimated in a later analysis by permuting HLA or CMV assignments 20 times. In a later analysis, co-occurring TCRs were grouped with DBSCAN, and TCRdist sequence similarity was added when clustering was performed within HLA-allele-positive subsets. For co-occurrence clustering, repertoires with fewer than 30,000 or more than 120,000 public chains were excluded, along with five repertoires with anomalous nucleotide sharing. The source is immuneACCESS, and TCRdb retained only in-frame sequences with V and J called. Part of the clones is not carried over; for the studies checked, unresolved V genes explain less than half of this, and the remainder is unexplained. The V and J calls and clone size were taken over from that table, and D and trimming were inferred from the DNA. Across this sample there are 150,000 to 200,000 clones, with approximately 85% seen only once. Of the sample, 9.3% falls within the top ten clones.

Comment on this clone: Which antigen it targets is not known. No per-base quality is available; no much larger clone lies one base away.

In total, 500 to 700 healthy bone marrow donors made up the cohort. At the time of sampling, every cohort member was nominally healthy, though immune exposures that went unrecorded were likely present. The donor was CMV seropositive and was included in the group of 290 or so seropositive cohort members. Each donor provided a peripheral blood sample, and peripheral blood mononuclear cells were used for TCR beta sequencing. The Qiagen DNeasy Blood Extraction Kit was used to extract genomic DNA from the blood cell samples. Sequenced material: PBMCs. The TCR originated in a man younger than 35 in good health and CMV-seropositive. The chain employs TRBV19 and TRBJ2-2; the D gene is possibly TRBD2, with 6 bases matching. The sequence in DNA is TGTGCCAGTAGTATAGGGCGGGACCGGGAGCTGTTTTTT. The encoded protein is CASSIGRDRELFF.